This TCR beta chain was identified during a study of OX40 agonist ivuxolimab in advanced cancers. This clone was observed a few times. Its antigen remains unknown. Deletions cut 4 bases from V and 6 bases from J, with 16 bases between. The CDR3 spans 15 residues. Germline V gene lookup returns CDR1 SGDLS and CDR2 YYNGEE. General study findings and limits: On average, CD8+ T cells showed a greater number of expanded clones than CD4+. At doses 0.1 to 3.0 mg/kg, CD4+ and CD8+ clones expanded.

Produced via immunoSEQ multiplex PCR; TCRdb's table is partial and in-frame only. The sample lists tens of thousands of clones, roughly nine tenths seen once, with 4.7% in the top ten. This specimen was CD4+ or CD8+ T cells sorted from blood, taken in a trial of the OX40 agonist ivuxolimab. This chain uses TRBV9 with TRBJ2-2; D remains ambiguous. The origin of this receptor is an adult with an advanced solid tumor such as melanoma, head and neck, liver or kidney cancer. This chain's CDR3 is CASSPRLRVAGELFF. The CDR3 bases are TGTGCCAGCAGCCCAAGACTTAGGGTGGCCGGGGAGCTGTTTTTT.